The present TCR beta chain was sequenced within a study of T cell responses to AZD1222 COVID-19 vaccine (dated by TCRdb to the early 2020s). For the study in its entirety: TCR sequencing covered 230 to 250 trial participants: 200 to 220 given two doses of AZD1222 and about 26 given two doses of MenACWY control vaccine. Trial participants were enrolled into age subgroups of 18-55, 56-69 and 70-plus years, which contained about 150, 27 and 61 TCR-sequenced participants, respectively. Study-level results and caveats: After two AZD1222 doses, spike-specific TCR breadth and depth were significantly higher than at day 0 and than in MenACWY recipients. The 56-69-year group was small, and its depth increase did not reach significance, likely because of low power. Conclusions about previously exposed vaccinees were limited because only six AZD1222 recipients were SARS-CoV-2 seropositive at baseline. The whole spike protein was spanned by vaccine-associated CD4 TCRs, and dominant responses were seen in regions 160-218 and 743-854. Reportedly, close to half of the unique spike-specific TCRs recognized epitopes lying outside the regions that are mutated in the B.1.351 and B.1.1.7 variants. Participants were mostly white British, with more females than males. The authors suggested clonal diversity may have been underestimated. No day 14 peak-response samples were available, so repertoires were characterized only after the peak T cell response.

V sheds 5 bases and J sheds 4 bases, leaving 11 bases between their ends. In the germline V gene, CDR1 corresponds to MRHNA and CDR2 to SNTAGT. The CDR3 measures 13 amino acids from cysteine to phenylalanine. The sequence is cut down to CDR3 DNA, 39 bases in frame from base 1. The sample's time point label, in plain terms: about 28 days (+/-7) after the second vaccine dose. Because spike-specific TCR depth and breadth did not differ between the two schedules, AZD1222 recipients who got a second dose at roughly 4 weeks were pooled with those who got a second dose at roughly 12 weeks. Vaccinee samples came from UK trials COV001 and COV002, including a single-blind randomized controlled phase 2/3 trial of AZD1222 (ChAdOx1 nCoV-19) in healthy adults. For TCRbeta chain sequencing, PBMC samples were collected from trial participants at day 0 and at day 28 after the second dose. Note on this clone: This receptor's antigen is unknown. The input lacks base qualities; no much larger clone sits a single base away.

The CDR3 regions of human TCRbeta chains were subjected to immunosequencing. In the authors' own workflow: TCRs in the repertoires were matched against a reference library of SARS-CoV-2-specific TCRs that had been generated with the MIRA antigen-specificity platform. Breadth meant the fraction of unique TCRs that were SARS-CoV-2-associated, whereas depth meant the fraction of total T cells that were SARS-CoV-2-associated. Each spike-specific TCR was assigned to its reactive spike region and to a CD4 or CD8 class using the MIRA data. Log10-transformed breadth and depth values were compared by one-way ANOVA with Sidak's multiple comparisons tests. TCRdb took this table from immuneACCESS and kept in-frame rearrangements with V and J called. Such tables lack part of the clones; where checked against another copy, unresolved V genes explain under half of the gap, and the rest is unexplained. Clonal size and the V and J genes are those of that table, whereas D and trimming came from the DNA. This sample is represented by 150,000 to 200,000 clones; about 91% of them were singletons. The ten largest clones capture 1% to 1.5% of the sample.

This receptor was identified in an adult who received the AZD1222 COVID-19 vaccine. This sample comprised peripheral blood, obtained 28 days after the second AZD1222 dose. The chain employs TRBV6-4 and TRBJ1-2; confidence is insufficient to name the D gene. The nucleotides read TGTGCCAGCAGTAACAGCGTTTCCTATGGCTACACCTTC. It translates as CASSNSVSYGYTF.